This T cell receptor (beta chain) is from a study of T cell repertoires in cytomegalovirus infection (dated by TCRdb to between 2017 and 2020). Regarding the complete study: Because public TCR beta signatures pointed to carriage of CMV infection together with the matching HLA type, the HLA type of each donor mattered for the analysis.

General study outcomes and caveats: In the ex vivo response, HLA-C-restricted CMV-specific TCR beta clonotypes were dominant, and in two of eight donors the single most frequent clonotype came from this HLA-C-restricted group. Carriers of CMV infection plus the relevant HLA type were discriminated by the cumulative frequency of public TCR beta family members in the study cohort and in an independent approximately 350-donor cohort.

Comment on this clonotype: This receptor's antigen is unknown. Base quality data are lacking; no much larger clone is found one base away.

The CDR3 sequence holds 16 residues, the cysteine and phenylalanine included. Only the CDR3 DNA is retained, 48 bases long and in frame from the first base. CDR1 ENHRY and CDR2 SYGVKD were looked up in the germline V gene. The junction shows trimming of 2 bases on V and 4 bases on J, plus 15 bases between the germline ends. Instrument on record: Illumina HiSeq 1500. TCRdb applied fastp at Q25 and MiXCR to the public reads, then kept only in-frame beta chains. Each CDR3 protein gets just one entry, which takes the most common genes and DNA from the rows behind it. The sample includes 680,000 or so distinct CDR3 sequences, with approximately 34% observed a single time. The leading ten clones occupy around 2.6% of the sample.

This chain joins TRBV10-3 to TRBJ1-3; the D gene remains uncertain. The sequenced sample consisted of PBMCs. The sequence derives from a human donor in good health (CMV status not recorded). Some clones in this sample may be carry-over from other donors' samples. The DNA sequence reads TGTGCCATCAGTGAGATATTTCAAGTGTCAGGAAACACCATATATTTT. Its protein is CAISEIFQVSGNTIYF.